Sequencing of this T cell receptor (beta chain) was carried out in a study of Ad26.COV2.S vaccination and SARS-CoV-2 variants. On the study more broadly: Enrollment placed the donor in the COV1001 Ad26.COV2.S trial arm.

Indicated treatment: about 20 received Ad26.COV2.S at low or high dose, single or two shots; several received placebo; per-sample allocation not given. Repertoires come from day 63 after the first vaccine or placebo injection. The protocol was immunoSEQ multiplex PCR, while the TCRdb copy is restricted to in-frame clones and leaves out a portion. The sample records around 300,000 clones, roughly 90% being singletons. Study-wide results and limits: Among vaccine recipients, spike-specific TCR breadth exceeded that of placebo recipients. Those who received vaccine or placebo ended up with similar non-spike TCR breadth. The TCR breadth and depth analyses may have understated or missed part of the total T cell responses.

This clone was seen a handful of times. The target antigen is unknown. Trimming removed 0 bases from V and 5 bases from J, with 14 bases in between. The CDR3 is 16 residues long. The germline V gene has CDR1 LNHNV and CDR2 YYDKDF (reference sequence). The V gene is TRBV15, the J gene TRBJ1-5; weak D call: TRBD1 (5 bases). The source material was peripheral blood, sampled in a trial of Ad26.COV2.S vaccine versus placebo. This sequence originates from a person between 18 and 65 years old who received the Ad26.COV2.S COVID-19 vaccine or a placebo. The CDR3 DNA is TGTGCCACCAGCAGAGATCTAGGGGAAACGTATCAGCCCCAGCATTTT. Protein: CATSRDLGETYQPQHF.